A selection of T cell receptor beta chains follows, all from one sample in a study of neurological immune-mediated disorders. From the 5' RACE reads, TCRdb called clonotypes with MiXCR, one entry per CDR3 protein. The sample shows about 59,000 distinct CDR3 sequences, around 24% of them seen only once. The sequenced material came from PBMCs. The receptors here all came from a man in his sixties with HTLV-1-associated myelopathy (HAM/TSP). CDR3s include the opening cysteine and the closing phenylalanine or tryptophan. The D gene is left open where the match is weak. For some rows the clone size is stated as once, few or many, or as a class when expanded; others skip it.

v_call: TRBV5-1; clone_size: many; d_call: TRBD1; j_call: TRBJ2-7; cdr3_aa: CASSLGGQEYEQYF; cdr3_nt: TGCGCCAGCAGCTTGGGGGGACAGGAATACGAGCAGTACTTC
v_call: TRBV7-3; clone_size: few; d_call: NA; j_call: TRBJ2-2; cdr3_aa: CASSLGGGIITGELFF; cdr3_nt: TGTGCCAGCAGCCTAGGTGGGGGGATTATCACCGGGGAGCTGTTTTTT
v_call: TRBV29-1; clone_size: NA; d_call: NA; j_call: TRBJ2-5; cdr3_aa: CSADNRNQETQYF; cdr3_nt: TGCAGCGCGGACAACAGGAACCAAGAGACCCAGTACTTC
v_call: TRBV5-1; clone_size: many; d_call: TRBD2; j_call: TRBJ2-2; cdr3_aa: CASSPPTSGTYTGELFF; cdr3_nt: TGCGCCAGCAGCCCCCCGACTAGCGGGACGTACACCGGGGAGCTGTTTTTT
v_call: TRBV4-1; clone_size: many; d_call: NA; j_call: TRBJ2-2; cdr3_aa: CASSQDPEAGELFF; cdr3_nt: TGCGCCAGCAGCCAAGACCCAGAGGCCGGGGAGCTGTTTTTT
v_call: TRBV7-2; clone_size: many; d_call: NA; j_call: TRBJ1-3; cdr3_aa: CASSFPGRSGNTIYF; cdr3_nt: TGTGCCAGCAGCTTCCCAGGCCGCTCTGGAAACACCATATATTTT
v_call: TRBV5-1; clone_size: few; d_call: NA; j_call: TRBJ2-3; cdr3_aa: CASSRGAATDTQYF; cdr3_nt: TGCGCCAGCAGCCGGGGGGCAGCCACAGATACGCAGTATTTT
v_call: TRBV6-5; clone_size: NA; d_call: NA; j_call: TRBJ2-1; cdr3_aa: CASSYSPWREGFYNEQFF; cdr3_nt: TGTGCCAGCAGTTACTCCCCGTGGCGCGAGGGGTTTTACAATGAGCAGTTCTTC
v_call: TRBV20-1; clone_size: many; d_call: NA; j_call: TRBJ1-1; cdr3_aa: CSAGEGRGFTEAFF; cdr3_nt: TGCAGTGCTGGAGAGGGCAGGGGATTCACTGAAGCTTTCTTT
v_call: TRBV6-5; clone_size: many; d_call: TRBD1; j_call: TRBJ2-7; cdr3_aa: CASSYDRGAYEQYF; cdr3_nt: TGTGCCAGCAGTTACGACAGGGGGGCCTACGAGCAGTACTTC
v_call: TRBV10-2; clone_size: many; d_call: NA; j_call: TRBJ2-1; cdr3_aa: CASMDSSNEQFF; cdr3_nt: TGCGCCAGCATGGATAGCAGTAATGAGCAGTTCTTC
v_call: TRBV10-3; clone_size: many; d_call: TRBD1; j_call: TRBJ2-5; cdr3_aa: CAIRGDSLGETQYF; cdr3_nt: TGTGCCATCAGAGGGGACAGCTTGGGAGAGACCCAGTACTTC
v_call: TRBV3-1; clone_size: many; d_call: NA; j_call: TRBJ1-4; cdr3_aa: CASSHHLGKLFF; cdr3_nt: TGTGCCAGCAGCCACCACCTTGGGAAACTGTTTTTT
v_call: TRBV5-1; clone_size: NA; d_call: NA; j_call: TRBJ2-1; cdr3_aa: CASSRVGERGDEQFF; cdr3_nt: TGCGCCAGCAGCCGAGTGGGCGAGAGAGGCGATGAGCAGTTCTTC
v_call: TRBV5-6; clone_size: NA; d_call: TRBD1; j_call: TRBJ2-2; cdr3_aa: CASSTTGSEELFF; cdr3_nt: TGTGCCAGCAGCACGACAGGGTCGGAGGAGCTGTTTTTT
v_call: TRBV5-1; clone_size: many; d_call: TRBD2; j_call: TRBJ2-1; cdr3_aa: CASSLVLAGGPRNEQFF; cdr3_nt: TGCGCCAGCAGCTTGGTCCTAGCGGGAGGGCCTAGAAATGAGCAGTTCTTC
v_call: TRBV12-2; clone_size: NA; d_call: NA; j_call: TRBJ1-4; cdr3_aa: CASRPKDRTLEKLFF; cdr3_nt: TGTGCAAGTCGCCCGAAGGACAGGACTCTTGAAAAACTGTTTTTT
v_call: TRBV20-1; clone_size: medium-sized; d_call: NA; j_call: TRBJ1-6; cdr3_aa: CGANREFNSPLHF; cdr3_nt: TGCGGGGCCAACAGGGAATTTAATTCACCCCTCCACTTT
v_call: TRBV10-3; clone_size: many; d_call: NA; j_call: TRBJ1-1; cdr3_aa: CAICRGPNTEAFF; cdr3_nt: TGTGCCATCTGTCGGGGCCCGAACACTGAAGCTTTCTTT
v_call: TRBV7-9; clone_size: many; d_call: NA; j_call: TRBJ1-5; cdr3_aa: CASNEEGVAQHF; cdr3_nt: TGTGCCAGCAACGAGGAAGGCGTGGCCCAGCATTTT
v_call: TRBV12-3/TRBV12-4; clone_size: many; d_call: NA; j_call: TRBJ1-1; cdr3_aa: CASSLGGAPRAFF; cdr3_nt: TGTGCCAGCAGTTTAGGGGGGGCCCCGCGAGCTTTCTTT
v_call: TRBV7-2; clone_size: NA; d_call: TRBD2; j_call: TRBJ2-7; cdr3_aa: CASSYGTSGPFYF; cdr3_nt: TGTGCCAGCAGCTACGGGACTAGCGGGCCCTTCTACTTC
v_call: TRBV3-1; clone_size: many; d_call: NA; j_call: TRBJ2-2; cdr3_aa: CASSRPEAGELFF; cdr3_nt: TGTGCCAGCAGCCGCCCGGAGGCCGGGGAGCTGTTTTTT
v_call: TRBV5-1; clone_size: many; d_call: TRBD2; j_call: TRBJ2-1; cdr3_aa: CASSLGLAGGGEQFF; cdr3_nt: TGCGCCAGCAGCTTGGGACTAGCGGGAGGGGGTGAGCAGTTCTTC
v_call: TRBV20-1; clone_size: many; d_call: NA; j_call: TRBJ2-1; cdr3_aa: CSARSPVEVEGQFF; cdr3_nt: TGCAGTGCTAGGTCCCCCGTGGAGGTAGAAGGGCAGTTCTTC
v_call: TRBV9; clone_size: once; d_call: NA; j_call: TRBJ1-2; cdr3_aa: CASSPRGPPNYGYTF; cdr3_nt: TGTGCCAGCAGCCCCCGGGGGCCCCCGAACTATGGCTACACCTTC
v_call: TRBV19; clone_size: few; d_call: NA; j_call: TRBJ1-1; cdr3_aa: CASSITGGTEAFF; cdr3_nt: TGTGCCAGTAGTATAACTGGGGGCACTGAAGCTTTCTTT
v_call: TRBV12-3/TRBV12-4; clone_size: NA; d_call: NA; j_call: TRBJ1-1; cdr3_aa: CASSSIGEAFF; cdr3_nt: TGTGCCAGCAGTAGCATAGGCGAAGCTTTCTTT
v_call: TRBV20-1; clone_size: NA; d_call: NA; j_call: TRBJ1-1; cdr3_aa: CSAAPLGDTEAFF; cdr3_nt: TGCAGTGCTGCCCCCTTGGGGGACACTGAAGCTTTCTTT
v_call: TRBV20-1; clone_size: NA; d_call: NA; j_call: TRBJ2-5; cdr3_aa: CSAGGTAQETQYF; cdr3_nt: TGCAGTGCTGGCGGGACAGCCCAAGAGACCCAGTACTTC
v_call: TRBV29-1; clone_size: NA; d_call: NA; j_call: TRBJ2-2; cdr3_aa: CSFDRGYTGELFF; cdr3_nt: TGCAGTTTCGACCGCGGATACACCGGGGAGCTGTTTTTT
v_call: TRBV6-5; clone_size: NA; d_call: TRBD1; j_call: TRBJ1-6; cdr3_aa: CASSYSRQGDNSPLHF; cdr3_nt: TGTGCCAGCAGTTACTCTAGACAGGGCGATAATTCACCCCTCCACTTT
v_call: TRBV29-1; clone_size: many; d_call: NA; j_call: TRBJ2-5; cdr3_aa: CSVRGLKGETQYF; cdr3_nt: TGCAGCGTGAGGGGTCTAAAGGGAGAGACCCAGTACTTC
v_call: TRBV9; clone_size: many; d_call: TRBD1; j_call: TRBJ2-1; cdr3_aa: CASSVAGQGAWNEQFF; cdr3_nt: TGTGCCAGCAGCGTAGCTGGGCAGGGGGCATGGAATGAGCAGTTCTTC
v_call: TRBV13; clone_size: many; d_call: NA; j_call: TRBJ2-7; cdr3_aa: CASSADPSSYEQYF; cdr3_nt: TGTGCCAGCAGCGCTGACCCGAGCTCCTACGAGCAGTACTTC
v_call: TRBV20-1; clone_size: many; d_call: NA; j_call: TRBJ2-1; cdr3_aa: CSASGAAYNEQFF; cdr3_nt: TGCAGTGCTAGCGGGGCAGCCTACAATGAGCAGTTCTTC
v_call: TRBV11-3; clone_size: many; d_call: NA; j_call: TRBJ1-2; cdr3_aa: CASSRGYGYTF; cdr3_nt: TGTGCCAGCAGCCGAGGATATGGCTACACCTTC
v_call: TRBV4-2; clone_size: many; d_call: TRBD2; j_call: TRBJ2-7; cdr3_aa: CASSQAFSGGSGEQYF; cdr3_nt: TGTGCCAGCAGCCAAGCGTTTAGCGGGGGCTCGGGAGAGCAGTACTTC
v_call: TRBV6-2/TRBV6-3; clone_size: few; d_call: TRBD1; j_call: TRBJ1-5; cdr3_aa: CASTSSGTDSNQPQHF; cdr3_nt: TGTGCCAGCACAAGCTCCGGGACAGATAGCAATCAGCCCCAGCATTTT
v_call: TRBV7-2; clone_size: many; d_call: NA; j_call: TRBJ1-1; cdr3_aa: CASSLTGWVNTEAFF; cdr3_nt: TGTGCCAGCAGCTTAACAGGGTGGGTGAACACTGAAGCTTTCTTT
v_call: TRBV27; clone_size: many; d_call: NA; j_call: TRBJ2-7; cdr3_aa: CASRTGGGEQYF; cdr3_nt: TGTGCCAGCCGTACAGGAGGAGGCGAGCAGTACTTC
v_call: TRBV20-1; clone_size: many; d_call: NA; j_call: TRBJ2-1; cdr3_aa: CSAPPWGNEQFF; cdr3_nt: TGCAGTGCTCCGCCTTGGGGAAATGAGCAGTTCTTC
v_call: TRBV2; clone_size: many; d_call: NA; j_call: TRBJ1-1; cdr3_aa: CASSAEPNEAFF; cdr3_nt: TGTGCCAGCAGTGCGGAGCCGAATGAAGCTTTCTTT
v_call: TRBV20-1; clone_size: many; d_call: TRBD2; j_call: TRBJ2-7; cdr3_aa: CSATGTSGSRNHEQYF; cdr3_nt: TGCAGTGCGACCGGGACTAGCGGGAGTCGAAACCACGAGCAGTACTTC
v_call: TRBV5-1; clone_size: NA; d_call: TRBD1; j_call: TRBJ2-2; cdr3_aa: CASSLPPTPGTGGTLIPGELFF; cdr3_nt: TGCGCCAGCAGCTTGCCTCCTACCCCCGGGACAGGGGGCACCCTCATACCCGGGGAGCTGTTTTTT
v_call: TRBV10-3; clone_size: many; d_call: NA; j_call: TRBJ1-4; cdr3_aa: CAISAQTGVNEKLFF; cdr3_nt: TGTGCCATCAGTGCACAGACAGGCGTTAATGAAAAACTGTTTTTT
v_call: TRBV5-1; clone_size: many; d_call: NA; j_call: TRBJ2-5; cdr3_aa: CASSPTGETQYF; cdr3_nt: TGCGCCAGCAGCCCAACGGGAGAGACCCAGTACTTC
v_call: TRBV30; clone_size: many; d_call: NA; j_call: TRBJ1-1; cdr3_aa: CAWMPDGANTEAFF; cdr3_nt: TGTGCCTGGATGCCGGACGGGGCGAACACTGAAGCTTTCTTT
v_call: TRBV3-1; clone_size: NA; d_call: NA; j_call: TRBJ2-7; cdr3_aa: CASSPGSYEQYF; cdr3_nt: TGTGCCAGCAGTCCTGGTTCCTACGAGCAGTACTTC
v_call: TRBV29-1; clone_size: many; d_call: TRBD2; j_call: TRBJ2-3; cdr3_aa: CSVAGTSGKPDTQYF; cdr3_nt: TGCAGCGTTGCCGGGACTAGCGGGAAACCAGATACGCAGTATTTT
v_call: TRBV5-5; clone_size: many; d_call: TRBD1; j_call: TRBJ1-3; cdr3_aa: CASSLGQGVSGNTIYF; cdr3_nt: TGTGCCAGCAGCTTGGGGCAGGGGGTCTCTGGAAACACCATATATTTT
v_call: TRBV12-3/TRBV12-4; clone_size: many; d_call: TRBD1; j_call: TRBJ1-2; cdr3_aa: CAGHRDSYGYTF; cdr3_nt: TGTGCCGGACACCGGGACAGCTATGGCTACACCTTC
v_call: TRBV6-5; clone_size: NA; d_call: TRBD2; j_call: TRBJ2-1; cdr3_aa: CANPKGREGQYYNEQFF; cdr3_nt: TGTGCCAACCCCAAGGGGCGGGAGGGCCAGTACTACAATGAGCAGTTCTTC
v_call: TRBV3-1; clone_size: many; d_call: NA; j_call: TRBJ2-7; cdr3_aa: CASSQDPAVSSYEQYF; cdr3_nt: TGTGCCAGCAGCCAAGATCCAGCGGTGAGCTCCTACGAGCAGTACTTC
v_call: TRBV7-3; clone_size: many; d_call: NA; j_call: TRBJ1-1; cdr3_aa: CASSLDPSTEAFF; cdr3_nt: TGTGCCAGCAGCTTAGACCCGAGCACTGAAGCTTTCTTT